The 24 T cell receptor beta chains below were found in one sample sequenced in a study of OX40 agonist ivuxolimab in advanced cancers. The table came from immunoSEQ multiplex PCR; TCRdb's copy has only in-frame clones and leaves some out. The repertoire holds tens of thousands of clones, with approximately 84% as singletons. The specimen was CD4+ or CD8+ T cells sorted from blood, collected in a trial of the OX40 agonist ivuxolimab. The source is an adult with an advanced solid tumor such as melanoma, head and neck, liver or kidney cancer.

The CDR3 region is CASSTTGSGYEQYF. DNA of the CDR3: TGCGCCAGCAGCACGACAGGGAGCGGGTACGAGCAGTACTTC. The chain combines TRBV5-1 with TRBJ2-7, with D perhaps matching TRBD1 (7 bases). V was pared by 4 bases and J by 4 bases, with 15 bases between. Per the germline V gene, CDR1 is SGHRS and CDR2 is YFSETQ. The CDR3 is 14 residues long. Combining the CDR3 with reference TRBV5-1 and TRBJ2-7 gives the whole variable domain KAGVTQTPRYLIKTRGQQVTLSCSPISGHRSVSWYQQTPGQGLQFLFEYFSETQRNKGNFPGRFSGRQFSNSRSEMNVSTLELGDSALYLCASSTTGSGYEQYFGPGTRLTVT.

The V call is TRBV6-1, the J call TRBJ2-1; 9 positions match TRBD1. The CDR3 is 13 residues long. Germline V gene lookup returns CDR1 MNHNS and CDR2 SASEGT. V shed 8 bases, J shed 5 bases, and the junction held 4 bases outside the gene matches. The chain's CDR3 is CASSRDRDNEQFF. CDR3 bases: TGTGCCAGCTCCCGGGACAGGGACAATGAGCAGTTCTTC.

The V call is TRBV28, the J call TRBJ2-7; no clear D gene. Germline lookup yields CDR1 MDHEN and CDR2 SYDVKM. Deletions cut 2 bases from V and 1 base from J, with 12 bases between. The CDR3 totals 15 residues. CDR3 sequence: CASSLRASYSYEQYF. The DNA of the CDR3 is TGTGCCAGCAGTTTAAGGGCTAGTTATTCCTACGAGCAGTACTTC.

This rearrangement joins TRBV27 to TRBJ2-1; D unclear. The CDR3 extends over 12 amino acids. Trimming removed 3 bases at V and 9 bases at J, with 9 bases between. Germline values: CDR1 MNHEY, CDR2 SMNVEV (reference sequence). CDR3 region: CASSLRHIEQFF. The DNA of the CDR3 is TGTGCCAGCAGTTTGAGACACATTGAGCAGTTCTTC.

This chain uses TRBV6-6 with TRBJ2-7; 8 bases match TRBD1. The germline V gene has CDR1 MNHNY and CDR2 SVGAGI (reference sequence). Losses at the gene ends were 5 bases for V and 0 bases for J; bases not matched to a gene: 6. This CDR3 region has 15 residues. The CDR3, as DNA: TGTGCCAGCAGTCGACGGGACAGGCTCTCCTACGAGCAGTACTTC. Its translation is CASSRRDRLSYEQYF.

This chain joins TRBV7-9 and TRBJ2-5, with D perhaps being TRBD1 or TRBD2 (5 bases each). This CDR3 is 14 amino acids long. Germline-derived CDR1 and CDR2 are SEHNR and FQNEAQ (reference sequence). V lost 1 base to trimming and J lost 5 bases, with 11 bases between them. CDR3: CASSLGVGTETQYF. The DNA for the CDR3 is TGTGCCAGCAGCTTAGGAGTTGGGACGGAGACCCAGTACTTC.

The genes are TRBV29-1 and TRBJ2-5; TRBD2 matches at 13 bases. This CDR3 is 16 amino acids long. Germline lookup yields CDR1 SQVTM and CDR2 ANQGSEA. V trimming: 5 bases; J trimming: 5 bases; junction bases outside the gene matches: 11. The DNA of the CDR3 is TGCAGCGTTTCGGGACTAGCGGGACTGGTGGGGGAGACCCAGTACTTC. This codes for CSVSGLAGLVGETQYF.

This clone has only one observation. DNA of the CDR3: TGCAGCGTTGAGAGGGGGGCGAACACCGGGGAGCTGTTTTTT. As protein: CSVERGANTGELFF. The chain uses TRBV29-1 and TRBJ2-2; D tentatively fits TRBD1 or TRBD2 (6 bases each). The CDR3 consists of 14 residues. Germline V gene lookup returns CDR1 SQVTM and CDR2 ANQGSEA. The germline V and J ends were trimmed by 3 bases and 0 bases, with 8 bases remaining between them.

The chain combines TRBV6-5 with TRBJ2-1; 10 positions match TRBD2. Looked up from germline, CDR1 is MNHEY and CDR2 is SVGAGI. CDR3 size: 15 residues. Losses at the gene ends were 5 bases for V and 6 bases for J; bases not matched to a gene: 7. For the CDR3, the DNA is TGTGCCAGCAGTACCACAGCGGGAGGGGGCAATGAGCAGTTCTTC. Protein sequence: CASSTTAGGGNEQFF.

V is TRBV2 and J is TRBJ2-5; TRBD2 might be the D (6 bases). Germline lookup yields CDR1 SNHLY and CDR2 FYNNEI. Trimming removed 2 bases at V and 0 bases at J, with 10 bases between. The CDR3 runs 15 residues. CDR3 sequence (DNA): TGTGCCAGCAGTGAACTAGCGACCAACCAAGAGACCCAGTACTTC. Translation: CASSELATNQETQYF.

The V and J genes are TRBV19 and TRBJ1-1; possibly TRBD1 for D (5 bases). Germline-derived CDR1 and CDR2 are LNHDA and SQIVND (reference sequence). The CDR3 covers 13 residues. V shed 7 bases and J shed 10 bases, with 19 bases lying between them. This CDR3 is CASNPAPGLRAFF. CDR3 coding DNA: TGTGCCAGTAATCCAGCTCCGGGACTCAGAGCTTTCTTT.

The chain uses TRBV5-1 and TRBJ1-1; D is undetermined. Germline V lookup: CDR1 SGHRS, CDR2 YFSETQ. The V end was cut by 0 bases, the J end by 6 bases, with 12 bases between. The CDR3 is 14 amino acids. CDR3: CASSLAGAVAEAFF. For the CDR3, the DNA is TGCGCCAGCAGCTTGGCAGGCGCGGTTGCTGAAGCTTTCTTT. Complete variable domain (other parts from reference TRBV5-1 and TRBJ1-1): KAGVTQTPRYLIKTRGQQVTLSCSPISGHRSVSWYQQTPGQGLQFLFEYFSETQRNKGNFPGRFSGRQFSNSRSEMNVSTLELGDSALYLCASSLAGAVAEAFFGQGTRLTVV.

This clone appeared a few times. This chain uses TRBV6-6 with TRBJ1-5; no definite D call. Germline V gene sequence: CDR1 MNHNY, CDR2 SVGAGI (reference sequence). Between the trimmed V and J ends, which lost 1 base and 1 base, there was a span of 8 bases. The CDR3 extends over 15 amino acids. The CDR3 region has the DNA TGTGCCAGCAGTTACTTTGGGCTAAGCAATCAGCCCCAGCATTTT. It is translated as CASSYFGLSNQPQHF.

The chain joins TRBV18 to TRBJ2-5; D uncertain. The CDR3 has 13 residues. V lost 0 bases and J lost 7, with 9 bases in between. Germline V gene data show CDR1 as KGHSH and CDR2 as LQKENI. The CDR3 loop reads CASSPPRHGTQYF. The CDR3 coding sequence is TGTGCCAGCTCACCACCCCGACACGGGACCCAGTACTTC. The full variable domain, with the rest looked up from reference TRBV18 and TRBJ2-5, is NAGVMQNPRHLVRRRGQEARLRCSPMKGHSHVYWYRQLPEEGLKFMVYLQKENIIDESGMPKERFSAEFPKEGPSILRIQQVVRGDSAAYFCASSPPRHGTQYFGPGTRLLVL.

This clone has just one count. The chain recombines TRBV6-6 with TRBJ1-6, with 10 bases that match TRBD1. Trimming at V came to 6 bases and at J to 9 bases, leaving 5 bases not matched to a gene. Germline lookup yields CDR1 MNHNY and CDR2 SVGAGI (reference sequence). CDR3 length equals 14 residues. For the CDR3, the DNA is TGTGCCAGCAGCCCCGGGACAGGGGTTTCACCCCTCCACTTT. Its protein is CASSPGTGVSPLHF.

The genes are TRBV19 and TRBJ2-7; tentative D call: TRBD2 (5 bases). The V gene lost 5 bases and the J gene lost 3 bases, with 14 bases spanning the gap. From germline, CDR1 is LNHDA and CDR2 SQIVND (reference sequence). The CDR3 loop spans 14 amino acids. The CDR3 spells CASSSVGENYEQYF. The CDR3 DNA reads TGTGCCAGTAGTTCTGTCGGGGAGAACTACGAGCAGTACTTC.

This chain joins TRBV19 and TRBJ2-5; D ambiguous. Germline V lookup: CDR1 LNHDA, CDR2 SQIVND (reference sequence). This CDR3 has 14 residues. V gave up 6 bases and J gave up 5 bases, with 16 bases separating them. DNA of the CDR3: TGTGCCAGTAGCCTAGACCCCTCACGCGAGACCCAGTACTTC. Its translation is CASSLDPSRETQYF.

The chain is built from TRBV4-1 and TRBJ2-5; TRBD2 might be the D (6 bases). This CDR3 is built from 14 residues. Per the germline V gene, CDR1 is MGHRA and CDR2 is YSYEKL. Trimming pared 0 bases from V and 7 bases from J, leaving 12 bases between. CDR3 loop: CASSQDSGAVTQYF. The DNA for the CDR3 is TGCGCCAGCAGCCAAGATTCGGGAGCGGTGACCCAGTACTTC.

This chain joins TRBV18 and TRBJ1-5, with D perhaps matching TRBD1 (5 bases). V was pared by 3 bases and J by 0 bases, with 12 bases between. This CDR3 comprises 16 residues. Germline V CDR1 and CDR2: KGHSH, LQKENI. This chain's CDR3 is CASSPTEPNSNQPQHF. The CDR3, as DNA: TGTGCCAGCTCACCGACAGAGCCTAATAGCAATCAGCCCCAGCATTTT.

This rearrangement joins TRBV6-1 to TRBJ1-1, with a tentative D call TRBD1 (5 bases). The CDR3 sequence is 14 residues long. Trimming took off 6 bases at V and 3 bases at J, with 14 bases between the two ends. The germline V gene has CDR1 MNHNS and CDR2 SASEGT. The CDR3 nucleotides read TGTGCCAGCAGCACCCGTGGGGGGTACACTGAAGCTTTCTTT. Amino acids: CASSTRGGYTEAFF.

This chain joins TRBV19 and TRBJ2-7, with 10 bases fitting TRBD1. The J segment lost 2 bases and the V segment lost 3 bases, leaving 1 base of the junction unmatched. Germline V lookup: CDR1 LNHDA, CDR2 SQIVND (reference sequence). The CDR3 sequence is 14 residues long. This CDR3 is CASSIGTGAYEQYF. CDR3 nucleotides: TGTGCCAGTAGTATTGGGACAGGGGCCTACGAGCAGTACTTC.

The chain links TRBV6-1 to TRBJ1-1; no clear D. Germline loops: CDR1 MNHNS, CDR2 SASEGT. This CDR3 contains 13 residues. Trimming left V 6 bases short and J 1 base short, with 9 bases between. The CDR3 spells CASSPRSNTEAFF. The CDR3 DNA sequence: TGTGCCAGCAGCCCAAGATCGAACACTGAAGCTTTCTTT.

The V gene is TRBV18, the J gene TRBJ2-7; the match to TRBD1 covers 8 bases. V gave up 3 bases and J gave up 4 bases; unmatched junction bases: 5. The CDR3 contains 14 residues. Germline lookup yields CDR1 KGHSH and CDR2 LQKENI. The CDR3 nucleotides are TGTGCCAGCTCACCTGCAGGGGGCTGGTACGAGCAGTACTTC. Encoded protein: CASSPAGGWYEQYF.

V gene TRBV15 combines with J gene TRBJ2-7; TRBD2 agrees at 11 bases. This CDR3 spans 14 amino acids. Per germline, CDR1 LNHNV and CDR2 YYDKDF (reference sequence). V lost 5 bases and J lost 4; bases outside the gene matches: 4. The CDR3: CATSPLAGGYEQYF. The CDR3, as DNA: TGTGCCACCAGCCCTTTAGCGGGAGGGTACGAGCAGTACTTC.